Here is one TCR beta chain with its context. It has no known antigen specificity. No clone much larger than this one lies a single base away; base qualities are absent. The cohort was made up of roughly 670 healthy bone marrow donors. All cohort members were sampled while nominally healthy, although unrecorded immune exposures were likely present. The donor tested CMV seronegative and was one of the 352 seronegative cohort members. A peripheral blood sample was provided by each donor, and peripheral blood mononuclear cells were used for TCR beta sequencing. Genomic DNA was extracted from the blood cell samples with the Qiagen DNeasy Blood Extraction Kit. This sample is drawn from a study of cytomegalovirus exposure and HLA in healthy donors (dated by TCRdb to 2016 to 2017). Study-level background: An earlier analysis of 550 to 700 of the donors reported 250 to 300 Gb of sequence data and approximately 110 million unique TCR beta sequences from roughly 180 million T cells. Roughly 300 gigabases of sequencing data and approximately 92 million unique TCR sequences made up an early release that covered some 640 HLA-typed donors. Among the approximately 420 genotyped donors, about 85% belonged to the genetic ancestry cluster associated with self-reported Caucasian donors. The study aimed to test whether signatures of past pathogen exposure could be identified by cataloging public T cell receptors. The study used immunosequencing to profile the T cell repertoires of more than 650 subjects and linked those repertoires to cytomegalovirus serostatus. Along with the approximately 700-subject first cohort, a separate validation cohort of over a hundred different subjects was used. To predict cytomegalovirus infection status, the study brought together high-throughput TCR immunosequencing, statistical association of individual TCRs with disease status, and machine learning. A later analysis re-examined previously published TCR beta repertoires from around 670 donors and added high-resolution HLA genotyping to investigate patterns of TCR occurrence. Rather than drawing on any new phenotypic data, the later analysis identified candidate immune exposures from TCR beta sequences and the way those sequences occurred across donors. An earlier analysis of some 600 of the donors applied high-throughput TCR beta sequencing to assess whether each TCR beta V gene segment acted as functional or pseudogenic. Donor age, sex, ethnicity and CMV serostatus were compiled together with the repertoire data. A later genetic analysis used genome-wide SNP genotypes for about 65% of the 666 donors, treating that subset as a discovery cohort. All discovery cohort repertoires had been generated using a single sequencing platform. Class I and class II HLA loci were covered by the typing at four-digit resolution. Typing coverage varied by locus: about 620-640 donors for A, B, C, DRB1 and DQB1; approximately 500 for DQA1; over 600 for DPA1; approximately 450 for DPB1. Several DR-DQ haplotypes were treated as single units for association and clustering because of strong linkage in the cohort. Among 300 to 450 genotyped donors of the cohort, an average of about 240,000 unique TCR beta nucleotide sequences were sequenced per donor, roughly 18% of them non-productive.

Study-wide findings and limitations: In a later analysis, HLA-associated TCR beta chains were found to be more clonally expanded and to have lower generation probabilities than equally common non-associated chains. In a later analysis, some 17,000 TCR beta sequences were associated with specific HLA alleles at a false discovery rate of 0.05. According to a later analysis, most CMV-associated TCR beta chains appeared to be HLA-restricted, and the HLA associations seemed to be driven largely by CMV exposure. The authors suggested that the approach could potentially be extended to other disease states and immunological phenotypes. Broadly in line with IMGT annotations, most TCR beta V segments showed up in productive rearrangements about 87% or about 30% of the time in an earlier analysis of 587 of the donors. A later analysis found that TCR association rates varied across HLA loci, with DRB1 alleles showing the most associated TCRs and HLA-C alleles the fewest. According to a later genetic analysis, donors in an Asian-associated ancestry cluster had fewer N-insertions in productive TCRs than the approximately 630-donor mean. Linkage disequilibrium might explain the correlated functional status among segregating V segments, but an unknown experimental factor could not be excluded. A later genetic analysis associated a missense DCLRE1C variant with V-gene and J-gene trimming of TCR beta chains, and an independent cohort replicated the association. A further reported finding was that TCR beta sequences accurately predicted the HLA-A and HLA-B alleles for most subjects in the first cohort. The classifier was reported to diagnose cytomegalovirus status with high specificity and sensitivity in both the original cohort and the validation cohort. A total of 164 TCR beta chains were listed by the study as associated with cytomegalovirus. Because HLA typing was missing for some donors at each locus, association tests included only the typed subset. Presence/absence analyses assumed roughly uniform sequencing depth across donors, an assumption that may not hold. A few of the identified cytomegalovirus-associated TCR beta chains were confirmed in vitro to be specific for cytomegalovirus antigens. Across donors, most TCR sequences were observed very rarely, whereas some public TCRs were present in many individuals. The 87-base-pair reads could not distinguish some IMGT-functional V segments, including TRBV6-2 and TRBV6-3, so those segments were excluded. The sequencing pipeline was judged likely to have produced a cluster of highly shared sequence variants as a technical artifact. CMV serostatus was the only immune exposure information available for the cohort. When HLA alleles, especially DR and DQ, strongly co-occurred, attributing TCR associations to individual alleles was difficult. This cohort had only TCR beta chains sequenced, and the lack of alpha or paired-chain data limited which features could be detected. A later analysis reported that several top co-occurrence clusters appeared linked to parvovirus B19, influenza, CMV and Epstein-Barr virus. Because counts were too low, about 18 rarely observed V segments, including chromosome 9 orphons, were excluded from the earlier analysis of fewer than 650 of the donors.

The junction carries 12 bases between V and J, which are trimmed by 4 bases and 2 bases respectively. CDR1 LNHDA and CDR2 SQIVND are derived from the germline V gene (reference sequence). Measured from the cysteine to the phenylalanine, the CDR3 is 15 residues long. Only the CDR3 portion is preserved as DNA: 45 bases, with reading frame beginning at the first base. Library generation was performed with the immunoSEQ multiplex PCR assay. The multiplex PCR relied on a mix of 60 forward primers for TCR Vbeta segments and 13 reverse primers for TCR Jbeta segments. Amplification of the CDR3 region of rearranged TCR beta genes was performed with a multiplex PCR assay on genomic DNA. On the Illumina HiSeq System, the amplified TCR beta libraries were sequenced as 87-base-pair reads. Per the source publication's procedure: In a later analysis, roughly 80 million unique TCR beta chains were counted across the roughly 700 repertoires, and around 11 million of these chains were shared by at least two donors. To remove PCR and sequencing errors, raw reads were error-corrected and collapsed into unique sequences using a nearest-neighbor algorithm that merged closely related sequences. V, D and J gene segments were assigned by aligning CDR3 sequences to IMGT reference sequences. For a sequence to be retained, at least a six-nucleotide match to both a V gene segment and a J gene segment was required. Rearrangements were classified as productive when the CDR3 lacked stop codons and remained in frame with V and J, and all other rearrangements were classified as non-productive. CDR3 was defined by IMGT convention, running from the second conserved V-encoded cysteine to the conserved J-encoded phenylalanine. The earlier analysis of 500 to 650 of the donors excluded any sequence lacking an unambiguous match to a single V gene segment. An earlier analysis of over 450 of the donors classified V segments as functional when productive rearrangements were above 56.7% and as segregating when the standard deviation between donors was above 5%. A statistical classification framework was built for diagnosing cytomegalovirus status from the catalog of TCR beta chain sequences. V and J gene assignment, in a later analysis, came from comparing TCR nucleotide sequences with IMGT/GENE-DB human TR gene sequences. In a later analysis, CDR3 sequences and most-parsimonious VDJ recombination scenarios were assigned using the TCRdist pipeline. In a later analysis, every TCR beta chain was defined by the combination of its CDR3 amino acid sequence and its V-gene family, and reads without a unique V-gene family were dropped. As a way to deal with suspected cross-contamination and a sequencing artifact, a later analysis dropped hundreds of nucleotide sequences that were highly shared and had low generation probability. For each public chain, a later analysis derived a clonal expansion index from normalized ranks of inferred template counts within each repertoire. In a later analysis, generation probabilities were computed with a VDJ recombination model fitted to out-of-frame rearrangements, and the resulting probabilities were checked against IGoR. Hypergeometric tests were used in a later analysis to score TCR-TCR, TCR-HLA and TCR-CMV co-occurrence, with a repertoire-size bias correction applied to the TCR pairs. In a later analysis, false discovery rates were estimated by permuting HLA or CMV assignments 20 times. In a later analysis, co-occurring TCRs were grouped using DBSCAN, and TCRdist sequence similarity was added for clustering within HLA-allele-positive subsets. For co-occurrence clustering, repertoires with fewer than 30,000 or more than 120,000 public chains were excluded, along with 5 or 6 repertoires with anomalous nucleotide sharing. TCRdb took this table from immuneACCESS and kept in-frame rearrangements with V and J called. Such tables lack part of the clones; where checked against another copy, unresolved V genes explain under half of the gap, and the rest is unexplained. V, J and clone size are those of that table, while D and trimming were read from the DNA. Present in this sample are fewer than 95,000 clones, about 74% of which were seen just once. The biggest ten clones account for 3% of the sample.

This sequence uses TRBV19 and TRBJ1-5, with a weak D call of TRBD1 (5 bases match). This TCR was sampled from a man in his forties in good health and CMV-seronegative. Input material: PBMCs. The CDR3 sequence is CASSRGRGRNQPQHF. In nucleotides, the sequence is TGTGCCAGTAGTAGGGGTAGGGGCCGCAATCAGCCCCAGCATTTT.